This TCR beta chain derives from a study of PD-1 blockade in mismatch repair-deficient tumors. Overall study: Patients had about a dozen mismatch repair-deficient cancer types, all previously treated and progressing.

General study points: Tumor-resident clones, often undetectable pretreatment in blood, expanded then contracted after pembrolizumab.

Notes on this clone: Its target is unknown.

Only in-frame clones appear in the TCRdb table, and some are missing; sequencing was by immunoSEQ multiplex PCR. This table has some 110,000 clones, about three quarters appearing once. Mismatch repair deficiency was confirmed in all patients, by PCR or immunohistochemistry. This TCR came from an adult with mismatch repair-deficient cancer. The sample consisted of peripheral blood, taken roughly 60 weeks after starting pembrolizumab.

The DNA for the CDR3 is TGTGCCAGCGAACAGGGGCGGAAGGAGACCCAGTACTTC. Its translation: CASEQGRKETQYF. The genes are TRBV2 and TRBJ2-5; 7 bases map to TRBD1. Looked up from germline, CDR1 is SNHLY and CDR2 is FYNNEI. After removal of 8 bases from V and 5 bases from J, the junction contained 8 bases not matched to a gene. This CDR3 contains 13 residues.